The 11 T cell receptor beta chains reported below all come from one sample, sequenced in a study of T-cell memory formation after mild COVID-19. TCRdb used MiXCR to reprocess the 5' RACE reads, holding one entry per CDR3 protein. Among more than 120,000 distinct CDR3 sequences listed, roughly 19% were seen once. Sample: PBMCs or a T cell subset sorted from them (not recorded which). These receptors were taken from an adult woman who had mild COVID-19 (a few samples of this study predate the infection). Cell type and time point are not known.

CDR3 protein: CASSFRSGYEQYF. The DNA of the CDR3 is TGCGCCAGCAGCTTTCGTTCTGGCTACGAGCAGTACTTC. The V gene is TRBV5-1, the J gene TRBJ2-7; no definite D call. CDR3 length: 13 amino acids. Germline V gives CDR1 SGHRS, CDR2 YFSETQ. V gave up 2 bases and J gave up 3 bases, with 9 bases separating them.

V is TRBV20-1 and J is TRBJ2-1, with D possibly matching TRBD1 (5 bases). The ends were cut back, 1 base at V and 3 bases at J, with 13 bases in the middle. The CDR3 has 15 amino acids. Germline V gene data show CDR1 as DFQATT and CDR2 as SNEGSKA (reference sequence). CDR3 sequence: CSARGVGRVYNEQFF. The CDR3 DNA reads as TGCAGTGCTAGAGGGGTGGGCAGGGTCTACAATGAGCAGTTCTTC.

This clonotype showed up just a few times. V and J are TRBV2 and TRBJ1-1, with a possible D match to TRBD1 (6 bases). CDR3 size: 15 residues. V was shortened by 5 bases and J by 0 bases, with 13 bases between the two germline ends. Germline CDR1 reads SNHLY; CDR2 reads FYNNEI. The CDR3 reads CASSKGQPMNTEAFF. In nucleotides, the CDR3 is TGTGCCAGCAGTAAAGGACAGCCTATGAACACTGAAGCTTTCTTT. The full variable domain, its missing parts supplied by reference TRBV2 and TRBJ1-1, is EPEVTQTPSHQVTQMGQEVILRCVPISNHLYFYWYRQILGQKVEFLVSFYNNEISEKSEIFDDQFSVERPDGSNFTLKIRSTKLEDSAMYFCASSKGQPMNTEAFFGQGTRLTVV.

This clonotype occurred many times. CDR3 in DNA: TGCGCCAGCAGCTTGGGGGGGACCTACGAGCAGTACTTC. Residues: CASSLGGTYEQYF. The V and J genes are TRBV5-1 and TRBJ2-7; D tentatively fits TRBD1 or TRBD2 (5 bases each). The length of the CDR3 is 13 residues. Per the germline V gene, CDR1 is SGHRS and CDR2 is YFSETQ. Between the trimmed V and J ends, which lost 0 bases and 2 bases, there was a span of 6 bases.

The rearrangement joins TRBV20-1 to TRBJ2-5; 9 bases agree with TRBD2. Germline V gives CDR1 DFQATT, CDR2 SNEGSKA (reference sequence). The length of the CDR3 is 17 residues. The J segment lost 5 bases and the V segment lost 1 base, leaving 14 bases of the junction unmatched. This CDR3 is CSARGIEGLAISETQYF. The CDR3 nucleotides read TGCAGTGCTAGAGGAATTGAAGGACTAGCGATTTCGGAGACCCAGTACTTC.

V is TRBV19 and J is TRBJ1-4; 7 bases are a match to TRBD1. The ends lost 6 bases at V and 5 bases at J; junction bases unmatched: 3. CDR1 and CDR2 from the germline V gene are LNHDA and SQIVND (reference sequence). The CDR3 covers 13 residues. The CDR3 loop is CASRTTGNEKLFF. The CDR3, as DNA: TGTGCCAGTAGAACGACAGGGAATGAAAAACTGTTTTTT. Variable domain in full (rest from reference TRBV19 and TRBJ1-4): DGGITQSPKYLFRKEGQNVTLSCEQNLNHDAMYWYRQDPGQGLRLIYYSQIVNDFQKGDIAEGYSVSREKKESFPLTVTSAQKNPTAFYLCASRTTGNEKLFFGSGTQLSVL.

V and J are TRBV9 and TRBJ2-1, with D possibly being TRBD2 (6 bases). The J call is uncertain, as TRBJ2-5 better fits the DNA end. Looked up from germline, CDR1 is SGDLS and CDR2 is YYNGEE. The CDR3 totals 14 residues. The CDR3 here is CASSVAGVEETQYF. CDR3 in DNA: TGTGCCAGCAGCGTAGCGGGGGTTGAAGAGACCCAGTACTTC.

A few counts support this clonotype. The chain combines TRBV5-6 with TRBJ2-5; D tentatively reads TRBD1 or TRBD2 (5 bases each). Trimming left V 3 bases short and J 3 bases short, with 15 bases between. The CDR3 has 15 residues. Germline V gives CDR1 SGHDT, CDR2 YYEEEE. This CDR3 is CASSSRLGGKETQYF. Here the CDR3 DNA reads TGTGCCAGCAGCTCCCGGCTTGGGGGAAAAGAGACCCAGTACTTC.

This rearrangement joins TRBV5-1 to TRBJ2-1, with a tentative D call TRBD2 (5 bases). Germline V gives CDR1 SGHRS, CDR2 YFSETQ. Trimming left V 0 bases short and J 1 base short, with 14 bases between. This CDR3 has 17 residues. The CDR3 region is CASSLVPRTASYNEQFF. The CDR3 DNA reads as TGCGCCAGCAGCTTGGTTCCACGGACTGCGTCCTACAATGAGCAGTTCTTC. Based on the CDR3 plus reference TRBV5-1 and TRBJ2-1, the full variable domain is KAGVTQTPRYLIKTRGQQVTLSCSPISGHRSVSWYQQTPGQGLQFLFEYFSETQRNKGNFPGRFSGRQFSNSRSEMNVSTLELGDSALYLCASSLVPRTASYNEQFFGPGTRLTVL.

This clonotype has only a few counts. The chain employs TRBV7-2 and TRBJ2-1, with D perhaps TRBD1 (5 bases). The germline CDR1 and CDR2 sequences are SGHTA and FQGNSA. Trimming removed 3 bases at V and 4 bases at J, with 10 bases between. The length of the CDR3 is 14 residues. The CDR3 coding sequence is TGTGCCAGCAGCTTCATGGGGCAGTACAATGAGCAGTTCTTC. Protein sequence: CASSFMGQYNEQFF.

J is TRBJ1-5 and V is TRBV12-3 or TRBV12-4, with D unclear. Trimming shortened V by 3 bases and J by 3 bases, and 3 bases separated the two germline ends. The CDR3 is made up of 12 amino acids. This CDR3 reads CASSFDNQPQHF. The CDR3 DNA follows: TGTGCCAGCAGTTTCGACAATCAGCCCCAGCATTTT.